This T cell receptor (beta chain) comes out of a study of blood T cells in healthy people across ages. Study-level background: About one barcoded TCR beta cDNA was captured per two T cells.

Together with a sample-barcoded 5' primer, a J-beta primer mix was included in a second PCR lasting roughly 6 to 12 cycles. MiXCR, run by TCRdb on the 5' RACE reads, gives a single entry per CDR3 protein. Here the sample spans roughly 1.5 million distinct CDR3 sequences, 35% to 45% being singletons. V shed 2 bases, J shed 10 bases, and the junction held 3 bases outside the gene matches. This CDR3 has 13 residues. This clonotype was obtained from a young woman in good health. The material sequenced was blood. This sequence joins TRBV12-3 or TRBV12-4 and TRBJ1-1; 11 nucleotides align to TRBD1. The CDR3 DNA reads as TGTGCCAGCAGTTTATCTGGGACAGGGGGAGCTTTCTTT. This sequence encodes CASSLSGTGGAFF.